This record concerns one T cell receptor beta chain sequence. There is no known antigen for this receptor. Within one base of it there is no much larger clone, and no base qualities were kept. This specimen's time point label, interpreted: week 47, end of study. A 20-mer mutant IDH1 peptide at 300 micrograms in Montanide made up each vaccine dose, which was injected subcutaneously together with topical imiquimod. Across visits V03 through V10, patients got a total of eight vaccinations, given in weeks 1, 3, 5, 7, 11, 15, 19 and 23. Newly diagnosed WHO grade 3 or 4 IDH1-mutant astrocytomas showing loss of nuclear ATRX were present in the donors. The samples were drawn from NOA16, a multicentre, single-arm, open-label phase I trial in Germany that tested a mutant IDH1 peptide vaccine in humans for the first time. Genomic DNA for TCRB sequencing was extracted from EDTA blood using the DNeasy Blood and Tissue Kit.

The data are from a study of a mutant IDH1 vaccine in newly diagnosed glioma listed by TCRdb under 2021. Some background on the complete study: Vaccination was initiated 4-6 weeks after radiotherapy alone, or concurrently with temozolomide cycles in the chemotherapy-containing groups. Six visits were used for peripheral blood collection: V03 (baseline), V05, V07, V10, V12 and V13. Longitudinal TCRB deep sequencing was done for 25 treated patients, wherever samples were available for exploratory analyses. The roughly 33 treated patients were roughly 62% male and roughly 40% female, with a mean age of roughly 42 years. The week-35 safety follow-up took place at visit V12, and the week-47 end of study took place at visit V13. Before enrollment, patients had received standard therapy of radiotherapy alone, temozolomide alone, or radiochemotherapy with temozolomide; most received the combination. The paper's findings and limits, for the study overall: PBMC samples for TCRB deep sequencing were selected based on availability. Vaccine-induced immune responses across multiple MHC alleles were detected in 90% to 95% of patients. No apparent relationship was observed between pseudoprogression and alterations in the top peripheral T cell clonotypes detected by TCRB sequencing. It was noted by the authors that analyses of patient blood samples could not be reproduced owing to sample limitations.

Spanning cysteine to phenylalanine, the CDR3 consists of 13 amino acids. Left in the record is the CDR3 DNA by itself, 39 bases read in frame from the first base. CDR1 MNHEY and CDR2 SMNVEV were looked up in the germline V gene (reference sequence). Trimming removed 4 bases from V and 5 bases from J, leaving 12 bases between the germline ends. Library preparation employed the immunoSEQ multiplex PCR assay. Rearranged TCR beta chain sequences were amplified with the hsTCRB Kit following the manufacturer's protocol. Sequencing of TCRB libraries was carried out on an Illumina MiSeq. The study's own analysis went as follows. Demultiplexing, trimming and gene mapping were performed with the kit vendor's proprietary platform. The table was pulled from immuneACCESS by TCRdb, which kept in-frame rearrangements only. Such tables lose some clones; where checked, under half of the loss comes from unresolved V genes, and the rest has no known cause. D and trimming come from the DNA, and the V and J calls and clone size come from that table. This sample is represented by about 50,000 clones; roughly 83% of them were singletons. The ten largest account for about 4.5% of the sample.

The chain couples TRBV27 to TRBJ2-7; the D gene lacks a confident call. This receptor was taken from a woman in her twenties or thirties with glioma. Some clones in this sample may be carry-over from other donors' samples. The material was PBMCs, obtained from a glioma patient whose treatment included an IDH1 peptide vaccine. The bases read TGTGCCAGCAGTTACCGGGCTCAACACGAGCAGTACTTC. Its protein is CASSYRAQHEQYF.